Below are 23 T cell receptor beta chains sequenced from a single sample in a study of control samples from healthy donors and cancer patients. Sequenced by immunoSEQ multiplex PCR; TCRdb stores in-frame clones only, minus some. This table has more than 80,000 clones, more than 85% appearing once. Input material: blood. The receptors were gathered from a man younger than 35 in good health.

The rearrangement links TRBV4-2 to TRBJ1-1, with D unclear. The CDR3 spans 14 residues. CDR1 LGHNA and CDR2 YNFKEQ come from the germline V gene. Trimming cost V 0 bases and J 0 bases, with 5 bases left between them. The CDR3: CASSQDTLNTEAFF. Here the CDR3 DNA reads TGTGCCAGCAGCCAAGATACCCTGAACACTGAAGCTTTCTTT.

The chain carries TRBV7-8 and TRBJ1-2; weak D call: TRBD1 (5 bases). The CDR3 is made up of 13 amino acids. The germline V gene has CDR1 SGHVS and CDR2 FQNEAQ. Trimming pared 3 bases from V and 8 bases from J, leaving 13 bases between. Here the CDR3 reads CASSFVREEGYTF. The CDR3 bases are TGTGCCAGCAGCTTTGTCAGGGAAGAAGGCTACACCTTC. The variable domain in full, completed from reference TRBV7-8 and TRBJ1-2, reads GAGVSQSPRYKVAKRGQDVALRCDPISGHVSLFWYQQALGQGPEFLTYFQNEAQLDKSGLPSDRFFAERPEGSVSTLKIQRTQQEDSAVYLCASSFVREEGYTFGSGTRLTVV.

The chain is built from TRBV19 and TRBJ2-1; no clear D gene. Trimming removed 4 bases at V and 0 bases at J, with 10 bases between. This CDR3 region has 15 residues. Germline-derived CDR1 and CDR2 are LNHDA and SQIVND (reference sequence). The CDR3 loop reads CASSTPTVSYNEQFF. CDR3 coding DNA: TGTGCCAGTAGTACCCCAACGGTCTCCTACAATGAGCAGTTCTTC.

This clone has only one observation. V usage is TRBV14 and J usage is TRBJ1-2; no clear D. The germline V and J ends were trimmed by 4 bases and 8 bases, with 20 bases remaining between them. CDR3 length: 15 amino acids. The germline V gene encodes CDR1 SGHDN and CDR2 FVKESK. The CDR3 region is CASSLAGVGPQGYTF. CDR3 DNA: TGTGCCAGCAGCCTAGCAGGAGTGGGCCCCCAGGGCTACACCTTC. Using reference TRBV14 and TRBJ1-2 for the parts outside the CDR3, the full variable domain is EAGVTQFPSHSVIEKGQTVTLRCDPISGHDNLYWYRRVMGKEIKFLLHFVKESKQDESGMPNNRFLAERTGGTYSTLKVQPAELEDSGVYFCASSLAGVGPQGYTFGSGTRLTVV.

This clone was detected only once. The DNA of the CDR3 is TGCGCCAGCAGCTTGGGGGACAGACTCGGAAACACCATATATTTT. Translated: CASSLGDRLGNTIYF. The J gene is TRBJ1-3, the V gene TRBV5-1; 7 nucleotides match TRBD1. Per the germline V gene, CDR1 is SGHRS and CDR2 is YFSETQ. After removal of 0 bases from V and 4 bases from J, the junction contained 4 bases not matched to a gene. The CDR3 covers 15 residues.

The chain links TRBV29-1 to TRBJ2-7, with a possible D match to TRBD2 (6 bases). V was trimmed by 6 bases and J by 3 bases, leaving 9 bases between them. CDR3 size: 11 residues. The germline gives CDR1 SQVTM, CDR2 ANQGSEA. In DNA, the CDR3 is TGCAGCGTGGGGACTTTCTACGAGCAGTACTTC. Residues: CSVGTFYEQYF.

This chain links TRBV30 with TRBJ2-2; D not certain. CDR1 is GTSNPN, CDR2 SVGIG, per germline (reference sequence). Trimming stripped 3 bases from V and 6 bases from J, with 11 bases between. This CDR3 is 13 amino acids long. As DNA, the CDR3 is TGTGCCTGGAGGTCCAGGTTCTCCGGGGAGCTGTTTTTT. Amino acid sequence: CAWRSRFSGELFF.

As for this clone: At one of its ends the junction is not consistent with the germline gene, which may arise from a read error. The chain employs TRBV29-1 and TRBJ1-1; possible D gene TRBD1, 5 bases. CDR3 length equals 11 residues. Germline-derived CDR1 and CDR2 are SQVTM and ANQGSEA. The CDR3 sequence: CVTEINTEAFF. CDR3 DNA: TGTGTGACAGAGATTAACACTGAAGCTTTCTTT.

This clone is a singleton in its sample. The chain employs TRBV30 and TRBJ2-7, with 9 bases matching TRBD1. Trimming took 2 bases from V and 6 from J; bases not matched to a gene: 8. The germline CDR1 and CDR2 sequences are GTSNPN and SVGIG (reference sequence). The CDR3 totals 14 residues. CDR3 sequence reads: CAWSRTGDFVEQYF. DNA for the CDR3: TGTGCCTGGAGTCGGACAGGGGACTTCGTCGAGCAGTACTTC.

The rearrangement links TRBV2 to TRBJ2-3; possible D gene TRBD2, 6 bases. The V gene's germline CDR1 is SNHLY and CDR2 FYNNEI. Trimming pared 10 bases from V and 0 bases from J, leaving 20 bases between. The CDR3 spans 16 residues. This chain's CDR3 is CANPGLVTPSTDTQYF. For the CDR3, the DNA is TGTGCCAACCCGGGACTCGTCACTCCTAGCACAGATACGCAGTATTTT.

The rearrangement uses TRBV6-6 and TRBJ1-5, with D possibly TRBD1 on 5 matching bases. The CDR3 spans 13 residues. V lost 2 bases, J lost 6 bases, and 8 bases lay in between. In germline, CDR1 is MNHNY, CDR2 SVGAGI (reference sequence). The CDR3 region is CASSYAGRQPQHF. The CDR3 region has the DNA TGTGCCAGCAGTTACGCAGGGCGTCAGCCCCAGCATTTT.

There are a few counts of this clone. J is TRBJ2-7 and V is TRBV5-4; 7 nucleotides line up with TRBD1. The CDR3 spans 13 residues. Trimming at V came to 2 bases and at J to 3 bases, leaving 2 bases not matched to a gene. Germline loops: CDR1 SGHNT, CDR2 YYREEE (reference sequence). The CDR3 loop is CASSFWDSYEQYF. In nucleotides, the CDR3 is TGTGCCAGCAGCTTCTGGGACAGCTACGAGCAGTACTTC.

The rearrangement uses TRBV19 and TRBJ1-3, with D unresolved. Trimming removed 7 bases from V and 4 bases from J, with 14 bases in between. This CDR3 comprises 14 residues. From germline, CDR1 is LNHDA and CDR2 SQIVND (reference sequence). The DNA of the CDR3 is TGTGCCAGTATCCAGACGGGTCGCGGAAACACCATATATTTT. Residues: CASIQTGRGNTIYF.

Here the CDR3 reads CASRPGQGTSTF. As DNA, the CDR3 is TGTGCCAGCAGGCCGGGACAGGGGACGTCCACCTTC. This chain connects TRBV12-3 or TRBV12-4 to TRBJ1-2; 10 bases fit TRBD1. V lost 6 bases to trimming and J lost 13 bases; unmatched junction nucleotides: 8. The CDR3 loop spans 12 amino acids.

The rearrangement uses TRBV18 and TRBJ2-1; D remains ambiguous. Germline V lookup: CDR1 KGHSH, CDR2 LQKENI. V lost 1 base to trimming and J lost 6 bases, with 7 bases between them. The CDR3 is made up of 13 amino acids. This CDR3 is CASSPLLGNEQFF. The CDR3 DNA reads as TGTGCCAGCTCACCACTATTAGGCAATGAGCAGTTCTTC.

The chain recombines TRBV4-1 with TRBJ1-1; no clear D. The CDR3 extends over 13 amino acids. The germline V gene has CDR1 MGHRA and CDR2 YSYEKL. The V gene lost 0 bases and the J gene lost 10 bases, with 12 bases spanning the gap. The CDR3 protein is CASSQDIRERAFF. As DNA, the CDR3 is TGCGCCAGCAGCCAAGATATAAGGGAGCGAGCTTTCTTT.

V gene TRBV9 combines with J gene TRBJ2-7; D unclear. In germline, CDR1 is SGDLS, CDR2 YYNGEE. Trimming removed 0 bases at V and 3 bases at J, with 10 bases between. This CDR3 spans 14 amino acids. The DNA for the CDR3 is TGTGCCAGCAGCGTAGCAACTGGGAACTACGAGCAGTACTTC. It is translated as CASSVATGNYEQYF.

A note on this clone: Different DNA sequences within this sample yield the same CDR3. CDR3 bases: TGTGCCAGCAGCCTTGGACAGTATAATTCACCCCTCCACTTT. This gives the protein CASSLGQYNSPLHF. J is TRBJ1-6 and V is TRBV3-1 (or the pseudogene TRBV3-2); perhaps TRBD1 as D (6 bases). Germline V lookup: CDR1 LGHDT, CDR2 YNNKEL (reference sequence). V was clipped by 4 bases and J by 4 bases, with 8 bases between them. This CDR3 comprises 14 residues.

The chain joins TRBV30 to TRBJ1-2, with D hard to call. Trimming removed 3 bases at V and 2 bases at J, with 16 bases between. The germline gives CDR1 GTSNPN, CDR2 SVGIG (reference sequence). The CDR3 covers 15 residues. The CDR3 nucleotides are TGTGCCTGGAGAAATCCGGCAATGGGAAACTATGGCTACACCTTC. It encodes CAWRNPAMGNYGYTF.

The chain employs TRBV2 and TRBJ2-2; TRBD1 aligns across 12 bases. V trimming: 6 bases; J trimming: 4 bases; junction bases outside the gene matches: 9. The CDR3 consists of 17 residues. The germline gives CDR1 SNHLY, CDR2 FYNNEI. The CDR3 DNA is TGTGCCAGCAGCGTAGAGGGGACAGGGGGCATCACCGGGGAGCTGTTTTTT. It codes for CASSVEGTGGITGELFF.

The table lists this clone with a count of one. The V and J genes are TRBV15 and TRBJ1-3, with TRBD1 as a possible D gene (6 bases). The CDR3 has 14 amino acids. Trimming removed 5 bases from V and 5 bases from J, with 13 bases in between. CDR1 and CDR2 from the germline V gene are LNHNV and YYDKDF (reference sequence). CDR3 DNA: TGTGCCACCAGCGAGGGACACCCTCGAAACACCATATATTTT. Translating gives CATSEGHPRNTIYF.

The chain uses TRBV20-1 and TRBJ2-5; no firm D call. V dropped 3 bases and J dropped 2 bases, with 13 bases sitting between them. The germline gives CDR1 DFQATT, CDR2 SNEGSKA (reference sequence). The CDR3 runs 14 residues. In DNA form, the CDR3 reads TGCAGTGCTAGTATTAGGCAGAAGCAAGAGACCCAGTACTTC. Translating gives CSASIRQKQETQYF.

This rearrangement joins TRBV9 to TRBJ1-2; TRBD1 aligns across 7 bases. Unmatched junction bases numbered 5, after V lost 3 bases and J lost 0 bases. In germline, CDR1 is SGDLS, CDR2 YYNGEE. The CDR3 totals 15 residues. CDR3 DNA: TGTGCCAGCAGCGCTCAGGGGGGGGCTAACTATGGCTACACCTTC. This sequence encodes CASSAQGGANYGYTF.